The rows below give T cell receptor beta chains drawn from one sample of a study of beta chain features in type 1 diabetes. Libraries were prepared by immunoSEQ multiplex PCR; TCRdb keeps only in-frame clonotypes and omits some of them. The top ten hold 0.02% to 0.025% of the sample, which has 970,000 or so clones, under 20% seen once. Sequencing input: naive CD4+ T cells from blood. These receptors all stem from a woman aged 18-30 years in good health. Each CDR3 is given with its conserved first and last residue. The D gene is left open where the match is weak. Size is omitted from some rows. Given values are once, few, many or a class for expanded clones.

J gene,V gene,clone size,D gene,CDR3 length,CDR3 DNA,CDR3 protein
TRBJ1-2,TRBV7-2,.,.,15,TGTGCCAGCAGCTTAGATCTCGTGGGCGGAAGGGGCTACACCTTC,CASSLDLVGGRGYTF
TRBJ1-2,TRBV7-9,.,.,13,TGTGCCAGCAGCTCGCAGGGGACCTATGGCTACACCTTC,CASSSQGTYGYTF
TRBJ1-4,TRBV6-1,.,.,13,TGTGCCAGCTGGGGCAGGGGTAATGAAAAACTGTTTTTT,CASWGRGNEKLFF
TRBJ2-7,TRBV2,.,.,14,TGTGCCAGCATCTACCCGGGGACATCCTACGAGCAGTACTTC,CASIYPGTSYEQYF
TRBJ1-2,TRBV4-3,few,TRBD1,15,TGCGCCAGCAGCCAAGCCGGGACAGAAACTTATGGCTACACCTTC,CASSQAGTETYGYTF
TRBJ2-1,TRBV19,.,TRBD2,15,TGTGCCAGTAGTCAGGGACTAGCGGTGCACAATGAGCAGTTCTTC,CASSQGLAVHNEQFF
TRBJ2-1,TRBV4-2,.,.,13,TGTGCCAGCAGCCAAGATAGAAGGTATGAGCAGTTCTTC,CASSQDRRYEQFF
TRBJ2-3,TRBV5-1,few,.,12,TGCGCCAGCGCGGATAGCACAGATACGCAGTATTTT,CASADSTDTQYF
TRBJ1-1,TRBV28,few,.,12,TGTGCCAGCGGACTGGCAGGAGGTGAAGCTTTCTTT,CASGLAGGEAFF
TRBJ2-2,TRBV6-5,few,.,14,TGTGCCAGCACCGGGACACTAGGGGCCGGGGAGCTGTTTTTT,CASTGTLGAGELFF
TRBJ1-4,TRBV5-5,few,TRBD1,15,TGTGCCAGCAGCTTTAGGGGGCGCGATAATGAAAAACTGTTTTTT,CASSFRGRDNEKLFF
TRBJ2-1,TRBV5-1,few,TRBD2,18,TGCGCCAGCAGCCGAGACAAAGTAGCGGGAGGGTTCTACAATGAGCAGTTCTTC,CASSRDKVAGGFYNEQFF
TRBJ1-2,TRBV5-6,few,TRBD1,13,TGTGCCAGCAGCTTGGTGGACAGGGTTGGCTACACCTTC,CASSLVDRVGYTF
TRBJ2-2,TRBV7-2,few,.,12,TGTGCCAGCAGCCGGATTTCCGGGGAGCTGTTTTTT,CASSRISGELFF
TRBJ2-1,TRBV28,.,TRBD2,15,TGTGCCAGCAGTTTATTACTAGCGGGAGGCTATGAGCAGTTCTTC,CASSLLLAGGYEQFF
TRBJ1-1,TRBV28,few,TRBD1,14,TGTGCCAGCAGAGGAGGGACAGGGGCCACTGAAGCTTTCTTT,CASRGGTGATEAFF
TRBJ2-7,TRBV27,.,TRBD1,15,TGTGCCAGCAGTTTTTCCGAAACAGGGGTGTACGAGCAGTACTTC,CASSFSETGVYEQYF
TRBJ1-1,TRBV19,few,.,14,TGTGCCAGCTCAGCAGGGCTTTGGAACACTGAAGCTTTCTTT,CASSAGLWNTEAFF
TRBJ2-7,TRBV4-2,.,.,15,TGTGCCAGCAGCCAAGCGGGTCGACTGATCTACGAGCAGTACTTC,CASSQAGRLIYEQYF
TRBJ1-2,TRBV20-1,.,.,11,TGCAGTGCTAGAGACGGGGTTGGCTACACCTTC,CSARDGVGYTF
TRBJ2-3,TRBV5-1,.,TRBD2,15,TGCGCCAGCAGCCGACTAACGGGAGGCTCAGATACGCAGTATTTT,CASSRLTGGSDTQYF
TRBJ2-7,TRBV11-1,.,.,15,TGTGCCAGCAGCTCAGGTAGGGGACGCACCTACGAGCAGTACTTC,CASSSGRGRTYEQYF
TRBJ2-5,TRBV29-1,few,.,13,TGCAGCGTTGCAAAAGGGACCTCGGAGACCCAGTACTTC,CSVAKGTSETQYF
TRBJ2-1,TRBV7-9,.,.,13,TGTGCCAGCACCCCTGGGGAGTACAATGAGCAGTTCTTC,CASTPGEYNEQFF